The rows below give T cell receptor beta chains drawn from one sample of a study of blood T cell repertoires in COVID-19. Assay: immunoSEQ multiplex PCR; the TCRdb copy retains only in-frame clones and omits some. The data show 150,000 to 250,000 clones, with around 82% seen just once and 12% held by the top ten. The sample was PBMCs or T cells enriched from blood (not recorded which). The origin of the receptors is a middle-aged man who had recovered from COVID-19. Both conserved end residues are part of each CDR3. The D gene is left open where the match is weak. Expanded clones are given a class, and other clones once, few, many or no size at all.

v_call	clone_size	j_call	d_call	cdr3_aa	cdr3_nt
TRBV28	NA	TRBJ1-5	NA	CASSLPLGAGKNQPQHF	TGTGCCAGCAGTTTACCCCTTGGGGCAGGGAAAAATCAGCCCCAGCATTTT
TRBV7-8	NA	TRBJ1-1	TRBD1	CASSRDRADTEAFF	TGTGCCAGCAGCCGGGACAGGGCTGACACTGAAGCTTTCTTT
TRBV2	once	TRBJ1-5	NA	CASTGMGVGQPQHF	TGTGCCAGCACCGGGATGGGTGTGGGTCAGCCCCAGCATTTT
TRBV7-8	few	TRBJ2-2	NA	CASSLGANTGELFF	TGTGCCAGCAGCTTAGGGGCCAACACCGGGGAGCTGTTTTTT
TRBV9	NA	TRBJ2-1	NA	CASSVATGIEQFF	TGTGCCAGCAGCGTAGCTACGGGAATTGAGCAGTTCTTC
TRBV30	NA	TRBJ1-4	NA	CAWSVAGVVSLHEKLFF	TGTGCCTGGAGTGTAGCAGGGGTAGTCTCTTTACATGAAAAACTGTTTTTT
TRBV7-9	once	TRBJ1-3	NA	CASSLFQVLSGNTIYF	TGTGCCAGCAGCTTATTCCAGGTCCTCTCTGGAAACACCATATATTTT
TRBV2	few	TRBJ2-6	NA	CASLEGSGANVLTF	TGTGCCAGCTTGGAGGGGTCTGGGGCCAACGTCCTGACTTTC
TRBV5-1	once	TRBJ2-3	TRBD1	CASSLGQGAQDTQYF	TGCGCCAGCAGCTTGGGACAGGGGGCGCAAGATACGCAGTATTTT
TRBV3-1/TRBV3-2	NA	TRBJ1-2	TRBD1	CASSQTQGASFDGYTF	TGTGCCAGCAGCCAAACACAGGGGGCGAGTTTCGATGGCTACACCTTC
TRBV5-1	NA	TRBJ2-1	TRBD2	CASSRGTSGRGGNEQFF	TGCGCCAGCAGCCGGGGAACTAGCGGGAGGGGAGGCAATGAGCAGTTCTTC
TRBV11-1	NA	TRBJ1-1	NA	CASSPVGPGFTEAFF	TGTGCCAGCAGCCCGGTGGGGCCCGGGTTCACTGAAGCTTTCTTT
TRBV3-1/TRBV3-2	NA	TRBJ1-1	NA	CASSQSLLTGNDTEAFF	TGTGCCAGCAGCCAATCTCTACTAACAGGGAATGACACTGAAGCTTTCTTT
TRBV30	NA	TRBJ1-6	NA	CAWSPGSDSPLHF	TGTGCCTGGAGCCCGGGATCCGATTCACCCCTCCACTTT
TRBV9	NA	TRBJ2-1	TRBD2	CASSVLAGLSYNEQFF	TGTGCCAGCAGCGTGTTAGCGGGACTCTCCTACAATGAGCAGTTCTTC
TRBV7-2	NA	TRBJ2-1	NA	CASSFELGPYNEQFF	TGTGCCAGCAGCTTCGAACTAGGGCCGTACAATGAGCAGTTCTTC
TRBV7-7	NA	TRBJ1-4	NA	CASSPQQGGSEKLFF	TGTGCCAGCAGTCCCCAACAGGGAGGGTCTGAAAAACTGTTTTTT
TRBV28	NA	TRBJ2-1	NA	CASSGFRVSSYNEQFF	TGTGCCAGCAGTGGGTTTCGGGTAAGCTCCTACAATGAGCAGTTCTTC